This is a list of T cell receptor beta chains from one sample in a study of blood T cell repertoires in COVID-19. Clones were sequenced by immunoSEQ multiplex PCR, and TCRdb holds only the in-frame ones, with some missing. The data contain 210,000 or so clones, about 86% of them singletons. The sequenced sample was peripheral blood. Receptors were obtained from a woman in her forties or fifties with acute or convalescent COVID-19. Each CDR3 is given with its conserved first and last residue. Each record gives: clone size, D gene, J gene, V gene, CDR3 protein, CDR3 DNA. A D gene is named only where the DNA matches it firmly. Only some rows state a clone size, as once, few, many or a class for expanded clones.

NA NA TRBJ1-2 TRBV21-1 CASSKERANNYGYTF TGTGCCAGCAGCAAAGAGAGGGCGAACAACTATGGCTACACCTTC
once TRBD2 TRBJ2-1 TRBV3-1/TRBV3-2 CASSQESRGTSGGLYNEQFF TGTGCCAGCAGCCAGGAGTCTCGTGGGACTAGCGGGGGGCTATACAATGAGCAGTTCTTC
NA TRBD1 TRBJ2-1 TRBV19 CASSTGQGSYNEQFF TGTGCCAGTAGTACCGGACAGGGATCCTACAATGAGCAGTTCTTC
NA NA TRBJ2-7 TRBV27 CASRARDLGSYEQYF TGTGCCAGCAGGGCCCGGGACTTGGGCTCCTACGAGCAGTACTTC
NA TRBD1 TRBJ2-7 TRBV12-3/TRBV12-4 CASGTGGPYEQYF TGTGCCAGCGGAACAGGGGGCCCCTACGAGCAGTACTTC
NA NA TRBJ1-2 TRBV5-6 CASSLVRSSGYTF TGTGCCAGCAGCTTGGTTAGGTCTAGTGGCTACACCTTC
NA NA TRBJ1-6 TRBV27 CASSFWRPSSYNSPLHF TGTGCCAGCAGTTTCTGGCGGCCCAGCTCCTATAATTCACCCCTCCACTTT
NA TRBD1 TRBJ1-4 TRBV6-5 CASIAGGVGEKLFF TGTGCCAGCATTGCAGGGGGCGTCGGTGAAAAACTGTTTTTT
NA TRBD1 TRBJ2-4 TRBV19 CASRTGNIQYF TGTGCCAGTAGGACAGGGAACATTCAGTACTTC
NA TRBD2 TRBJ2-4 TRBV7-2 CASSARGSGSSDIQYF TGTGCCAGCAGCGCCCGGGGTAGCGGGAGTTCAGACATTCAGTACTTC
NA NA TRBJ2-1 TRBV13 CASSLVGGNEQFF TGTGCCAGCAGCTTAGTAGGCGGTAATGAGCAGTTCTTC
NA TRBD1 TRBJ1-2 TRBV30 CAWDRTGFGYTF TGTGCCTGGGACCGGACAGGGTTCGGCTACACCTTC
few TRBD1 TRBJ2-1 TRBV25-1 CASSERTGVEGNEQFF TGTGCCAGCAGTGAACGGACAGGGGTGGAGGGCAATGAGCAGTTCTTC
NA NA TRBJ1-2 TRBV2 CASSEDRAGYGYTF TGTGCCAGCAGTGAAGACAGGGCGGGCTATGGCTACACCTTC
NA NA TRBJ1-1 TRBV11-3 CASSSHNQGFSEAFF TGTGCCAGCAGCTCCCACAACCAGGGGTTCAGTGAAGCTTTCTTT
NA NA TRBJ2-2 TRBV11-3 CASSLVGVTANTGELFF TGTGCCAGCAGCTTAGTAGGAGTAACCGCGAACACCGGGGAGCTGTTTTTT
NA TRBD1 TRBJ1-1 TRBV4-1 CASSLGPGQGPEAFF TGCGCCAGCAGCCTTGGGCCGGGACAGGGGCCTGAAGCTTTCTTT
NA TRBD1 TRBJ1-2 TRBV3-1/TRBV3-2 CASSQADRVRGGYTF TGTGCCAGCAGCCAGGCCGACAGGGTGAGAGGTGGCTACACCTTC
NA NA TRBJ1-1 TRBV11-3 CASTHRGGAEAFF TGTGCCAGCACCCATCGGGGCGGGGCTGAAGCTTTCTTT
NA NA TRBJ1-1 TRBV6-5 CASSYSIGTVNTEAFF TGTGCCAGCAGTTACTCTATCGGCACAGTGAACACTGAAGCTTTCTTT
few NA TRBJ1-2 TRBV4-3 CASSPTRENNYGYTF TGCGCCAGCAGCCCGACTCGGGAGAATAACTATGGCTACACCTTC
NA NA TRBJ2-1 TRBV11-2 CASSSNLASSYNEQFF TGTGCCAGCAGCTCAAATCTAGCGAGCTCCTACAATGAGCAGTTCTTC
NA TRBD1 TRBJ2-4 TRBV5-6 CASSWRTGPPKNIQYF TGTGCCAGCAGCTGGCGGACAGGGCCACCCAAAAACATTCAGTACTTC
NA NA TRBJ1-1 TRBV7-2 CASSPYPQRDTEAFF TGTGCCAGCAGCCCGTATCCCCAGAGGGACACTGAAGCTTTCTTT
few TRBD1 TRBJ1-1 TRBV11-1 CASSLDRGYTEAFF TGTGCCAGCAGCTTAGACAGGGGATACACTGAAGCTTTCTTT
NA NA TRBJ2-2 TRBV6-7 CASSFCRQVPGELFF TGTGCCAGCAGTTTCTGTAGACAGGTGCCCGGGGAGCTGTTTTTT
NA NA TRBJ2-7 TRBV10-3 CAISDRYEQYF TGTGCCATCAGTGACAGATACGAGCAGTACTTC
NA TRBD2 TRBJ2-1 TRBV14 CASSRGLAAYNEQFF TGTGCCAGCAGCCGGGGACTAGCGGCCTACAATGAGCAGTTCTTC